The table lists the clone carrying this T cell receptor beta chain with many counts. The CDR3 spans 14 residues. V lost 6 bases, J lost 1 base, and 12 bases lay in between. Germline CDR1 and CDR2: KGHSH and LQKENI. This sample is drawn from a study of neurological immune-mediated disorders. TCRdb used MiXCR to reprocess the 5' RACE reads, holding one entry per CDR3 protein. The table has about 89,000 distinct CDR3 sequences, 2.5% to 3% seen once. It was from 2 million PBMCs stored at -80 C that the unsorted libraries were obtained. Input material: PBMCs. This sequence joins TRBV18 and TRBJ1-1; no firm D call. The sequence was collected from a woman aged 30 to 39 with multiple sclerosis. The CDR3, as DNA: TGTGCCAGCTCCCAGTCCACGGGGAACACTGAAGCTTTCTTT. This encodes CASSQSTGNTEAFF.